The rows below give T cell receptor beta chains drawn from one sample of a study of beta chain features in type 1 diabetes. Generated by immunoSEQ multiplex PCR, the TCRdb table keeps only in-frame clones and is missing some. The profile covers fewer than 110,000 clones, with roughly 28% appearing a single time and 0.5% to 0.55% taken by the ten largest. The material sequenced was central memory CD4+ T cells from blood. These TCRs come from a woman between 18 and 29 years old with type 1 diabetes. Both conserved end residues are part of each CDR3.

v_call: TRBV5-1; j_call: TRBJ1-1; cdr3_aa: CASSLPGKETEAFF
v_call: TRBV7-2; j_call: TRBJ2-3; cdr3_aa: CASSLEGTSVDTQYF
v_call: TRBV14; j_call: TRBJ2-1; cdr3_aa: CASSQVLGSNNEQFF
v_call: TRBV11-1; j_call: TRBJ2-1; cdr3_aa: CASSLRDTPGYEQFF
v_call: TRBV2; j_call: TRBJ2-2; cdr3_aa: CASRRSLYTGELFF
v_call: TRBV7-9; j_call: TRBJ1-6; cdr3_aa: CASGNGQGRNSPLHF
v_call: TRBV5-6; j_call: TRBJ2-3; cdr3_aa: CASSPDSRSTDTQYF
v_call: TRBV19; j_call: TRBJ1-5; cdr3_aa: CASSIRVGGNQPQHF
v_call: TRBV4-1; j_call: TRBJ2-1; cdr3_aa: CASSQDTSGRIYEQFF
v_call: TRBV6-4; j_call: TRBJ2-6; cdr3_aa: CASKTDISGNVLTF
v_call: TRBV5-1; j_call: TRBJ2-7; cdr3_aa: CASSLAGTSGTEQYF
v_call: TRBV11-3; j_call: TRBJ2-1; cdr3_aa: CASSLEGTSHYNEQFF
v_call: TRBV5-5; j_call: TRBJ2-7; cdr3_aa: CASRPWGPAYEQYF
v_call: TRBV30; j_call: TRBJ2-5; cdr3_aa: CAWSVNTGGIETQYF
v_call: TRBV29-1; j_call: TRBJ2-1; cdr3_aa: CSVVTSGRNEQFF
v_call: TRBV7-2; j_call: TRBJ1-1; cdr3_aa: CASSMGPKAFF
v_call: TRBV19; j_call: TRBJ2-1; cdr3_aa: CASSIILASESYNEQFF
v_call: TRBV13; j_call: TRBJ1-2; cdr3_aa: CASSLGRDGSKEGYTF
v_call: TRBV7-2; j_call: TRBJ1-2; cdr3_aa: CASSPGTDQNYGYTF
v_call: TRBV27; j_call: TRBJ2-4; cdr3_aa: CASSLRLAAIQYF
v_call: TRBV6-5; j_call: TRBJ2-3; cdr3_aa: CASSYWLAGPTDTQYF
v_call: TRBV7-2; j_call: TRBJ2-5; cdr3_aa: CASSVQQDPGETQYF
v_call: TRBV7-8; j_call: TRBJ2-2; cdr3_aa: CASSLSGLSGELFF
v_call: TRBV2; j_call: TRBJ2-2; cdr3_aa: CASTGQGGTGELFF